This TCR beta chain was identified during a study of tumor-infiltrating lymphocytes in primary liver carcinoma. CDR3 size: 15 residues. Germline V CDR1 and CDR2: SGHAT, FQNNGV. Co-extracting RNA and DNA was done with about 18-33 mg of unsorted bulk tissue as input. TCR beta cDNA was prepared out of roughly 0.5 ug total RNA by means of a constant-region primer. Three nested multiplex PCR rounds of slightly modified ARM-PCR generated TCR beta libraries. Rounds one and two of PCR, each of roughly 10 cycles, were primed with TRBV1-TRBV30 forward primers and a C-beta reverse primer. TCRdb re-called the multiplex PCR reads with MiXCR, one entry per CDR3 protein. The sample contains about 74,000 distinct CDR3 sequences, roughly three quarters of which appear only once. Worth noting for this clonotype: At one end, the junction sequence differs from germline, possibly due to a read error.

Sequenced sample: liver tumor tissue from sampling region 4. Indicated subset: tumor region T4, right-lateral pole. This receptor was obtained from a man in his forties with primary liver carcinoma and hepatitis B virus infection. The J gene is TRBJ2-7, the V gene TRBV11-2; TRBD2 might be the D (8 bases). The CDR3 DNA is TGTGCCAACAGTCAATATTCGGGAGGGGGCTACGGGCAGTACTTC. It translates to CANSQYSGGGYGQYF.